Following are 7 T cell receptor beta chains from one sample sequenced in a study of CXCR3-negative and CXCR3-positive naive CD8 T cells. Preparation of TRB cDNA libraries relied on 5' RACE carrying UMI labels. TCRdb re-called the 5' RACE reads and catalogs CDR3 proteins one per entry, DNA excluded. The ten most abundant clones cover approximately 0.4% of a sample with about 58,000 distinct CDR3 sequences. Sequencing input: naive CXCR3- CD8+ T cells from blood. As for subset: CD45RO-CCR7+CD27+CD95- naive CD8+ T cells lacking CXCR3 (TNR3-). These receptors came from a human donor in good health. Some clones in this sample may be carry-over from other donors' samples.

CDR3: CASSQLAGGQETQYF. The chain links TRBV7-3 to TRBJ2-5; lacking DNA, the TRBD2 call made by TCRdb goes unchecked. CDR1 is SGHTA, CDR2 FQGTGA, per germline. The CDR3 loop spans 15 amino acids.

The CDR3 sequence: CSPLPWGTDNSPLHF. The chain recombines TRBV20-1 with TRBJ1-6; TCRdb's D call of TRBD1 is untestable without DNA. CDR3 size: 15 residues. Germline V gives CDR1 DFQATT, CDR2 SNEGSKA (reference sequence).

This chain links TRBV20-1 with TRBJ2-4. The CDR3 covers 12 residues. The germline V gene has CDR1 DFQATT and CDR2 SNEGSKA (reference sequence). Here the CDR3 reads CSAGFPKNIQYF.

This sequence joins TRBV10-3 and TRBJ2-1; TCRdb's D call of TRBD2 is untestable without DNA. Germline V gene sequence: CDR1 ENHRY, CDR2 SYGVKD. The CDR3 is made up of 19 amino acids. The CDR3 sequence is CAISVLGTPSGVDNNEQFF.

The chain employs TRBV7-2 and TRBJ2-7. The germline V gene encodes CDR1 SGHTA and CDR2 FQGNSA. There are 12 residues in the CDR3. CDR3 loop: CASSLVSYEQYF.

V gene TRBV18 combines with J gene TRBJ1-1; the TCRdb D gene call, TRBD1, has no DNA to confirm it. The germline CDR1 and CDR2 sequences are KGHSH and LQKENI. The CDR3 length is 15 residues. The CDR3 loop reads CASSPRPRDHTEAFF.

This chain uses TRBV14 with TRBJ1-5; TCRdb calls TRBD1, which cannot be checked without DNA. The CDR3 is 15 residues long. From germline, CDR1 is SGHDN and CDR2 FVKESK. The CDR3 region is CASGEQGAANQPQHF.